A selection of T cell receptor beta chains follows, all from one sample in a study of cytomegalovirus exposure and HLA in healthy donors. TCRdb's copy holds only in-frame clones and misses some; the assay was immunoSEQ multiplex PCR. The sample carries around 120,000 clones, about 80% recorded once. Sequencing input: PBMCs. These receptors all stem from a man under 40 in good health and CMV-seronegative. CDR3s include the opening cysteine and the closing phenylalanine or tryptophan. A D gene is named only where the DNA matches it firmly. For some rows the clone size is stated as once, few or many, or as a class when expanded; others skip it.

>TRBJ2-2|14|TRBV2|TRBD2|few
TGTGCCAGCAGTAGCGGGAGGGCCTCCGGGGAGCTGTTTTTT
CASSSGRASGELFF
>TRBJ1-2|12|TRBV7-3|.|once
TGTGCCAGCAGCCTGGGGGGGGATGGCTACACCTTC
CASSLGGDGYTF
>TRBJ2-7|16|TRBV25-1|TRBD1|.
TGTGCCAGCAGTGAATATATAAGGACAGGAGCCTACGAGCAGTACTTC
CASSEYIRTGAYEQYF
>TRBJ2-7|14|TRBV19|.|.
TGTGCCAGTAGTATAGGTTCGGGGATCCACGAGCAGTACTTC
CASSIGSGIHEQYF
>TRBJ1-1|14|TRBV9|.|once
TGTGCCAGCAGCCCCTTGGGGGGGATTGCTGAAGCTTTCTTT
CASSPLGGIAEAFF
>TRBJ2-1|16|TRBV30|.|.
TGTGCCTGGAGTGTAGGGGTGACCATTGGTTCCAATGAGCAGTTCTTC
CAWSVGVTIGSNEQFF
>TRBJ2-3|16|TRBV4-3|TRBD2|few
TGCGCCAGCAGCCAAGATTCCAGCGGGATTGGTGATACGCAGTATTTT
CASSQDSSGIGDTQYF
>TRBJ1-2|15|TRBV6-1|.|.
TGTGCCAGCAGTGAAGCCCTGACAGGAAACTATGGCTACACCTTC
CASSEALTGNYGYTF
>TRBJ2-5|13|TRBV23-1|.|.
TGCGCCAGCAGTCAGTCAGGGGAAGAGACCCAGTACTTC
CASSQSGEETQYF
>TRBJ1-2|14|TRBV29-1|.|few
TGCAGCGTTTCAGCTCCGGGAGATAACTATGGCTACACCTTC
CSVSAPGDNYGYTF
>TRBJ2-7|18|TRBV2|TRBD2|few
TGTGCCAGCAGTGAATACGGGGTAGCGGGAGGTCTCTCCTACGAGCAGTACTTC
CASSEYGVAGGLSYEQYF
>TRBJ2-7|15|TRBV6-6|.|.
TGTGCCAGCAGTGCCTTTGAGACTACCCGCTACGAGCAGTACTTC
CASSAFETTRYEQYF